One TCR beta chain is described in this entry. This specimen comes from a study of blood T cell repertoires in COVID-19. As for the study in general: From the United States, Italy and Spain came samples of acute and convalescent COVID-19. The analysed material was cDNA or gDNA that came from T cells, B-cell-depleted T cells, or PBMCs.

V shed 6 bases and J shed 9 bases, with 15 bases lying between them. Germline CDR1 SGHVS, CDR2 FQNEAQ. The CDR3 totals 13 residues. The assay was immunoSEQ multiplex PCR, and TCRdb's table has in-frame clones only and misses some. This sample has some 87,000 clones; roughly 89% occur once, and the top ten carry 3% to 4%. The chain combines TRBV7-8 with TRBJ1-5; possible D gene TRBD1, 6 bases. Sample: peripheral blood. This TCR was recovered from a woman in her 70s with acute or convalescent COVID-19. The CDR3 loop reads CASRPTGLGPQHF. The CDR3 nucleotides read TGTGCCAGCAGACCAACAGGGTTGGGGCCCCAGCATTTT.